The next 12 T cell receptor beta chains were all read from a single sample in a study of Ad26.COV2.S vaccination and SARS-CoV-2 variants. The method was immunoSEQ multiplex PCR; TCRdb's version includes in-frame clones alone and lacks a portion of them. This table has roughly 400,000 clones, 92% appearing once. The treatment denotes: some 19 received Ad26.COV2.S at low or high dose, single or two shots; several received placebo; per-sample allocation not given. Vaccine and placebo recipients were sampled on day 63 after the first injection. The sample here was peripheral blood, taken in a trial of Ad26.COV2.S vaccine versus placebo. The receptors originated from a person aged 18-65 years who received the Ad26.COV2.S COVID-19 vaccine or a placebo.

The gene calls are TRBV10-3 and TRBJ1-1; a weak D match, TRBD1 (6 bases). V lost 6 bases and J 0 bases, leaving 8 bases between the germline ends. The CDR3 is 13 amino acids. Germline lookup yields CDR1 ENHRY and CDR2 SYGVKD. In DNA, the CDR3 is TGTGCCATCAGAGGGGGGGTGAACACTGAAGCTTTCTTT. Amino acid sequence: CAIRGGVNTEAFF.

The rearrangement links TRBV18 to TRBJ2-7; D remains ambiguous. The CDR3 contains 14 residues. With 1 base removed from V and 5 bases from J, the gap between germline ends came to 12 bases. Germline CDR1 KGHSH, CDR2 LQKENI. The CDR3 is CASSPRLESNEQYF. In DNA, the CDR3 is TGTGCCAGCTCACCACGTCTAGAATCCAACGAGCAGTACTTC.

This clone appeared once. The junction departs from germline at one end; a sequencing error may be responsible. The J gene is TRBJ2-7, the V gene TRBV2; D remains ambiguous. Germline CDR1 SNHLY, CDR2 FYNNEI. The CDR3 runs to 8 residues. The CDR3 spells CASSESGF. CDR3 nucleotide sequence: TGTGCCAGCAGTGAAAGTGGGTTC.

J is TRBJ2-4 and V is TRBV4-2; D may be TRBD2 (5 bases). The germline V gene has CDR1 LGHNA and CDR2 YNFKEQ. The CDR3 extends over 15 amino acids. Trimming removed 2 bases at V and 8 bases at J, with 16 bases between. The CDR3 nucleotides are TGTGCCAGCAGCCAAAGGACTGGCCAGTTTGACATTCAGTACTTC. This encodes CASSQRTGQFDIQYF.

The chain joins TRBV7-9 to TRBJ1-3, with D possibly matching TRBD1 (5 bases). Trimming removed 2 bases at V and 0 bases at J, with 14 bases between. This CDR3 contains 17 residues. Germline-derived CDR1 and CDR2 are SEHNR and FQNEAQ (reference sequence). The CDR3 region is CASSLNPGESSGNTIYF. The DNA of the CDR3 is TGTGCCAGCAGCTTAAACCCGGGGGAAAGCTCTGGAAACACCATATATTTT.

The chain has TRBV6-6 and TRBJ1-2, with 9 bases matching TRBD1. The V gene's germline CDR1 is MNHNY and CDR2 SVGAGI (reference sequence). Losses at the gene ends were 6 bases for V and 7 bases for J; bases not matched to a gene: 15. This CDR3 has 16 amino acids. CDR3 amino acids: CASSPGTGMSQSGYTF. CDR3 bases: TGTGCCAGCAGCCCCGGGACAGGGATGTCTCAGTCTGGCTACACCTTC.

This rearrangement joins TRBV4-3 to TRBJ2-3; no firm D call. This CDR3 contains 14 residues. With 1 base removed from V and 2 bases from J, the gap between germline ends came to 7 bases. Germline CDR1 and CDR2: LGHNA and YSLEER. CDR3 sequence: CASSQGQYTDTQYF. DNA of the CDR3: TGCGCCAGCAGCCAAGGGCAGTACACAGATACGCAGTATTTT.

V and J are TRBV29-1 and TRBJ2-7; 9 bases fit TRBD1. The CDR3 loop spans 12 amino acids. The junction had 6 bases not matched to a gene; V was cut back by 7 bases and J by 5 bases. In germline, CDR1 is SQVTM, CDR2 ANQGSEA. The CDR3 reads CSAWDRVDEQYF. The CDR3 bases are TGCAGCGCTTGGGACAGGGTGGACGAGCAGTACTTC.

The genes are TRBV6-6 and TRBJ1-2; maybe TRBD1 (5 bases). From germline, CDR1 is MNHNY and CDR2 SVGAGI (reference sequence). V lost 2 bases to trimming and J lost 6 bases, with 7 bases between them. The CDR3 covers 12 residues. This CDR3 reads CASSYRGDGYTF. CDR3 coding DNA: TGTGCCAGCAGTTACCGGGGGGATGGCTACACCTTC.

This clone was picked up one time. The rearrangement uses TRBV19 and TRBJ1-5, with D tentatively TRBD1 (5 bases). The CDR3 extends over 16 amino acids. Trimming pared 5 bases from V and 0 bases from J, leaving 14 bases between. Germline V gives CDR1 LNHDA, CDR2 SQIVND (reference sequence). In DNA, the CDR3 is TGTGCCAGTAGTCAAACGCAGGGTAATAGCAATCAGCCCCAGCATTTT. Translated: CASSQTQGNSNQPQHF.

J is TRBJ1-2 and V is TRBV6-5, with D perhaps TRBD1 (6 bases). This CDR3 region has 13 residues. V was shortened by 2 bases and J by 4 bases, with 8 bases between the two germline ends. CDR1 is MNHEY and CDR2 is SVGAGI in the germline V gene. CDR3 nucleotide sequence: TGTGCCAGCAGTTACGGGGGCGGCTATGGCTACACCTTC. Its protein product is CASSYGGGYGYTF.

This chain connects TRBV7-2 to TRBJ2-5; 8 bases line up with TRBD2. Germline trimming cut 3 bases from V and 5 bases from J; bases unmatched to any gene: 11. CDR1 is SGHTA, CDR2 FQGNSA, per germline. This CDR3 has 16 amino acids. CDR3 sequence reads: CASSFLSGGASETQYF. The CDR3 DNA reads as TGTGCCAGCAGCTTCCTCTCCGGGGGGGCCAGCGAGACCCAGTACTTC.